Here is one TCR beta chain with its context. The sample originates from a study of T cell repertoires in ileal Crohn's disease. About the research overall: Every patient was operated on for stricturing (about 60%) or penetrating (approximately 40%) complications.

The CDR3 has 18 residues. Germline V gene data show CDR1 as SGDLS and CDR2 as YYNGEE. The trim removed 4 bases at V and 3 bases at J, leaving 17 bases unmatched. The assay was immunoSEQ multiplex PCR, and TCRdb's table has in-frame clones only and misses some. The sample lists roughly 14,000 clones, 65% to 85% occurring once. The sample comprised ileal tissue. The TCR comes from an adult with Crohn's disease. The J gene is TRBJ2-7, the V gene TRBV9; 9 bases are shared with TRBD2. CDR3 residues: CASSPYPGTSPSLYEQYF. CDR3 DNA sequence: TGTGCCAGCAGCCCCTATCCCGGGACTAGCCCAAGTCTCTACGAGCAGTACTTC.